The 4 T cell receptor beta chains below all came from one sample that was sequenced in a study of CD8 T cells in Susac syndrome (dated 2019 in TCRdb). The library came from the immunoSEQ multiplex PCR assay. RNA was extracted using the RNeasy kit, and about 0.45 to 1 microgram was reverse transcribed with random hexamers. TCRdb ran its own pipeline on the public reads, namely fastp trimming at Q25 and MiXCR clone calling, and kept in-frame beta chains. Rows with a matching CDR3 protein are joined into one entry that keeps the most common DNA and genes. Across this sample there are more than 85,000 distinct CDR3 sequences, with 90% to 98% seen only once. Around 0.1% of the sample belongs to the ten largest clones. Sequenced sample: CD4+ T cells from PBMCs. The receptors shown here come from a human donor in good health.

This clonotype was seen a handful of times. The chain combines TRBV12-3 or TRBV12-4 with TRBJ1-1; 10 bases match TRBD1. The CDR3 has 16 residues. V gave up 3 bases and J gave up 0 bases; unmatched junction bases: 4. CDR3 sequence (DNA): TGTGCCAGCAGTTTTGGGACAGGGGCCATGAACACTGAAGCTTTCTTT. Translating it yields CASSFGTGAMNTEAFF.

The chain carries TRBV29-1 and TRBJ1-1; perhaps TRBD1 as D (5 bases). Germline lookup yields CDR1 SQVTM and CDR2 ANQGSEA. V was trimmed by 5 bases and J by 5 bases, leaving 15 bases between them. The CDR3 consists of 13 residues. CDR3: CSVSGTLWTEAFF. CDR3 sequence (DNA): TGCAGCGTTTCTGGGACTTTGTGGACTGAAGCTTTCTTT.

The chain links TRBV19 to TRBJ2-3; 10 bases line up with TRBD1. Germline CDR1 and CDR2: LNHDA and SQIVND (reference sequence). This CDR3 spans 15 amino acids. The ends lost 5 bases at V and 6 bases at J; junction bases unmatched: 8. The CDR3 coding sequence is TGTGCCAGTAGTTTGGACAGGGGGAGGATCGATACGCAGTATTTT. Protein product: CASSLDRGRIDTQYF. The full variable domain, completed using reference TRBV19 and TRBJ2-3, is DGGITQSPKYLFRKEGQNVTLSCEQNLNHDAMYWYRQDPGQGLRLIYYSQIVNDFQKGDIAEGYSVSREKKESFPLTVTSAQKNPTAFYLCASSLDRGRIDTQYFGPGTRLTVL.

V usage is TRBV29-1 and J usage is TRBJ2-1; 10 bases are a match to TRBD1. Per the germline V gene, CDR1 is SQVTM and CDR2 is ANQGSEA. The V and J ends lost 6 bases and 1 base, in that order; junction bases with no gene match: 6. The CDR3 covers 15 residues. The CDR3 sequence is CSVRPGQGSYNEQFF. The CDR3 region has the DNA TGCAGCGTCCGACCGGGACAGGGGTCCTACAATGAGCAGTTCTTC.